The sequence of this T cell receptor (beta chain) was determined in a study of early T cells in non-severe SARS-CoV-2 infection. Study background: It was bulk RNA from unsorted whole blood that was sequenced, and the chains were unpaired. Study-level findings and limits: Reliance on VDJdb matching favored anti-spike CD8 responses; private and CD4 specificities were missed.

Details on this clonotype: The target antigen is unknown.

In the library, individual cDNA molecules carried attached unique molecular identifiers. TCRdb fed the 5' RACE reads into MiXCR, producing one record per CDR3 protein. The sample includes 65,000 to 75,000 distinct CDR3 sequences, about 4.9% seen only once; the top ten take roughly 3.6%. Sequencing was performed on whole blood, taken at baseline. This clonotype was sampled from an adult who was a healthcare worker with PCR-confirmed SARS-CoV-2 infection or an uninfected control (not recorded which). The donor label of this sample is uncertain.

The CDR3 region has the DNA TGTGCCAGCAGCTTTGGCCAGGGCGACGAGCAGTACTTC. Residues: CASSFGQGDEQYF. The chain uses TRBV7-8 and TRBJ2-7; D possibly corresponds to TRBD1 (5 bases). Germline CDR1 reads SGHVS; CDR2 reads FQNEAQ. The CDR3 has 13 amino acids. V was trimmed by 3 bases and J by 5 bases, leaving 11 bases between them.